This entry describes one T cell receptor beta chain. This specimen belongs to a study of shared clonotypes between healthy human individuals. TCRdb keeps only in-frame clones here, not all; method: immunoSEQ multiplex PCR. The sample contains over a million clones, around 98% of which appear only once. Trimming stripped 7 bases from V and 0 bases from J, with 13 bases between. The CDR3 extends over 15 amino acids. Germline V lookup: CDR1 MGHDK, CDR2 SYGVNS. The chain couples TRBV25-1 to TRBJ1-3; D gene unclear. This TCR was recovered from a man in his thirties or forties in good health. The sample consisted of naive CD4+ T cells sorted from blood. The subset here: CD45RA+ positively selected. The CDR3 here is CASTGPSFSGNTIYF. CDR3 coding DNA: TGTGCCAGCACCGGGCCCAGCTTCTCTGGAAACACCATATATTTT.